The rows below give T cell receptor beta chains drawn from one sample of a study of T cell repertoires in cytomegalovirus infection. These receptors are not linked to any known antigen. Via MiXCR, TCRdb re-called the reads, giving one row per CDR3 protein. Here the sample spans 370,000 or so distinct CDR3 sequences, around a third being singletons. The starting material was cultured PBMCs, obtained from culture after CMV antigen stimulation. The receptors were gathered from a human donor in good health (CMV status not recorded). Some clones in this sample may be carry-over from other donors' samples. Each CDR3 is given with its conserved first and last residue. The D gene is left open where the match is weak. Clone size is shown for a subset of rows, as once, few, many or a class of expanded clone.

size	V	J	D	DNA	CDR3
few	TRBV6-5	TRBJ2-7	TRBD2	TGTGCCAGTCGGACTAGCGGGTACGAGCAGTACTTC	CASRTSGYEQYF
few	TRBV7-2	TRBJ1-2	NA	TGTGCCAGCAGCACGAGGGACAAAGACCGCTACACCTTC	CASSTRDKDRYTF
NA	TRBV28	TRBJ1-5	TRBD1	TGTGCCAGCAGTTTAATAAGCAGGGGGTCTAATCAGCCCCAGCATTTT	CASSLISRGSNQPQHF
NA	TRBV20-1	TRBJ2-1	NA	TGCAGTGCTAGAGACGGGATAGCATTGTATGAGCAGTTCTTC	CSARDGIALYEQFF
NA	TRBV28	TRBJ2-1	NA	TGTGCCAGCAGTAGAGTGAATGAGCAGTTCTTC	CASSRVNEQFF
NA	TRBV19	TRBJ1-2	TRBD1	TGTGCCAGTAGTATTTTACCGGGACAGGTGAATTCTAACTATGGCTACACCTTC	CASSILPGQVNSNYGYTF
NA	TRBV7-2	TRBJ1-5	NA	TGTGCCAGCAGCTATAGGGACGAGAATCAGCCCCAGCATTTT	CASSYRDENQPQHF
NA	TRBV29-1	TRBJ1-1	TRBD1	TGCAGCGTTGTGGGACAGCCTAACACTGAAGCTTTCTTT	CSVVGQPNTEAFF
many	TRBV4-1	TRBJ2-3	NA	TGCGCCAGCAGCCAAGTTTCAGGGGTTGATACGCAGTATTTT	CASSQVSGVDTQYF
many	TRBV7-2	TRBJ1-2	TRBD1	TGTGCCAGCAGCCGCGACAGGGTGACTGGCTACACCTTC	CASSRDRVTGYTF
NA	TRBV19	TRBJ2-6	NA	TGTGCCAGTAGTATAGTTGGGAGACTCTTTGGTGGGGCCAACGTCCTGACTTTC	CASSIVGRLFGGANVLTF
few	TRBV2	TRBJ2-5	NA	TGTGCCAGCAGTGAAGCTAACAGTTGGGAAGAGACCCAGTACTTC	CASSEANSWEETQYF
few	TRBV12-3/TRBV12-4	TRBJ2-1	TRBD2	TGTGCCAGCAGCCGTGACGGGAGGGTCCGGAATGAGCAGTTCTTC	CASSRDGRVRNEQFF
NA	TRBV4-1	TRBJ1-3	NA	TGCGCCAGCAGCCAGCTGCAGGGTCACTCTGGAAACACCATATATTTT	CASSQLQGHSGNTIYF
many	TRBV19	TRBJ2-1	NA	TGTGCCAGTAGTATAGAAGGGTCCTCCTACAATGAGCAGTTCTTC	CASSIEGSSYNEQFF
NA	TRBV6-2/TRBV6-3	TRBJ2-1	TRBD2	TGTGCCAGCAGTTATGGAGCGGGAGCTTACAATGAGCAGTTCTTC	CASSYGAGAYNEQFF
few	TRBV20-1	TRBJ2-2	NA	TGCAGTGCCCCAGGGTTTCTGGGCGGGGAGCTGTTTTTT	CSAPGFLGGELFF
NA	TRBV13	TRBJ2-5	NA	TGTGCCAGCAGCTTAAACCGAAAAGAGACCCAGTACTTC	CASSLNRKETQYF
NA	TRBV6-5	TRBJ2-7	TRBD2	TGTGCCAGCATGTCCGGGACTAGCGGCTACGAGCAGTACTTC	CASMSGTSGYEQYF
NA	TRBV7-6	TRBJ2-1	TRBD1	TGTGCCAGCAGCTTAGCAAAGGTGGGACAGAGCTCCTACAATGAGCAGTTCTTC	CASSLAKVGQSSYNEQFF
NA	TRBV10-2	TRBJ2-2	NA	TGCGCCAGCAGTGGTCAGGGGCTGGGCACCGGGGAGCTGTTTTTT	CASSGQGLGTGELFF
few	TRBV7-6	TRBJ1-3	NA	TGTGCCAGCAGCTTAGCGAGCCTCGGGAGCTCTGGAAACACCATATATTTT	CASSLASLGSSGNTIYF
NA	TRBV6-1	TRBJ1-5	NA	TGTGCCAGCAGTGAAGCGGGCAGCGCTCTCAATCAGCCCCAGCATTTT	CASSEAGSALNQPQHF
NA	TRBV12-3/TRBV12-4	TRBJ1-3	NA	TGTGCCAGCAGCCTACAGGGCTCCGTCGCTGGAAACACCATATATTTT	CASSLQGSVAGNTIYF
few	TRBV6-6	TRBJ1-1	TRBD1	TGTGCCAGCAGTTACTCCGTCCCGGGACAGGGTGTGGACACTGAAGCTTTCTTT	CASSYSVPGQGVDTEAFF
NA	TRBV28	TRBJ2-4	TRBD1	TGTGCCAGCAGCCCGCCGGGACAGCCCAAAAACATTCAGTACTTC	CASSPPGQPKNIQYF
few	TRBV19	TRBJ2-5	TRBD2	TGTGCCAGTAGGACTAGCGGGAGCGGAGAGACCCAGTACTTC	CASRTSGSGETQYF
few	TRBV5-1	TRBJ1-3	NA	TGCGCCAGCAGCTTGGCCGGTGGGGAGCCGTCTGGAAACACCATATATTTT	CASSLAGGEPSGNTIYF
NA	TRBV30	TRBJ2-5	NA	TGTGCCTGGAACCGGCGGCCCCAAGAGACCCAGTACTTC	CAWNRRPQETQYF
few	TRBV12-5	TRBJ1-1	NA	TGTGCTAGTGGTTTGGCACATCCGACAGATGAAGCTTTCTTT	CASGLAHPTDEAFF
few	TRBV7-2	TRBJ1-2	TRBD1	TGTGCCAGCAGCTTATACCCGGCAGGGGGATATGGCTACACCTTC	CASSLYPAGGYGYTF
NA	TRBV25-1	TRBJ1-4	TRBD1	TGTGCCAGCAGTGAAAGACAGGGGGCGGTTGTCGATGAAAAACTGTTTTTT	CASSERQGAVVDEKLFF
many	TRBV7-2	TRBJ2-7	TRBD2	TGTGCCAGCAGCCCTTCCTGGGCGGGGGGGTCCTACGAGCAGTACTTC	CASSPSWAGGSYEQYF
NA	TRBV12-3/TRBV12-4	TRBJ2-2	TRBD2	TGTGCCAGCAGGCAGGTTGGAGGACTAGCGGCTCACACCGGGGAGCTGTTTTTT	CASRQVGGLAAHTGELFF
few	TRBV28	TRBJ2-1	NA	TGTGCCAGCAGTTTAAGGGGGAGGGCCAATGAGCAGTTCTTC	CASSLRGRANEQFF
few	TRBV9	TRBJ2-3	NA	TGTGCCAGCAGCGAGAGGACCACGACAGATACGCAGTATTTT	CASSERTTTDTQYF
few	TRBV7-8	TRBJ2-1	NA	TGTGCCAGCAGGCCGGCGGGGAGCTCCTACAATGAGCAGTTCTTC	CASRPAGSSYNEQFF
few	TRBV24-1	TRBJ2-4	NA	TGTGCCACCAGTGATTTCCCCTTGGGGCACAAACTAGCCAAAAACATTCAGTACTTC	CATSDFPLGHKLAKNIQYF
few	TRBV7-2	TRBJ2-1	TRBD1	TGTGCCAGCAGCTCCCGGACAGGGTCACTCAATGAGCAGTTCTTC	CASSSRTGSLNEQFF
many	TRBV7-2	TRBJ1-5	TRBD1	TGTGCCAGCAGCCGAGATGGACAGGGAGGTCAGCCCCAGCATTTT	CASSRDGQGGQPQHF
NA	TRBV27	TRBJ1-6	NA	TGTGCCAGCAGTTTAAGGCATAATTCACCCCTCCACTTT	CASSLRHNSPLHF
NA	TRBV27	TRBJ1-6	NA	TGTGCCAGCACCGATCATAATTCACCCCTCCACTTT	CASTDHNSPLHF
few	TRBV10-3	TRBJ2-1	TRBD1	TGTGCCACGAACCGGGACAGGACCTACAATGAGCAGTTCTTC	CATNRDRTYNEQFF
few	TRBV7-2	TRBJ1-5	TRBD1	TGTGCCAGCAGCTCGAACCCTTGGACAGGGGGAGATCAGCCCCAGCATTTT	CASSSNPWTGGDQPQHF
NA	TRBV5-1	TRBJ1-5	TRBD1	TGCGCCAGCAGCTTGGCAGGGGGCGTTCAGCCCCAGCATTTT	CASSLAGGVQPQHF
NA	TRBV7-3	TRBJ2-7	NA	TGTGCCAGCAGCTTATATTTGGAGGTCGGTTCCTACGAGCAGTACTTC	CASSLYLEVGSYEQYF
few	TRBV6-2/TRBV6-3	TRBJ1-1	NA	TGTGCCAGTACAACTCCGGGGGGCGTCATGAACACTGAAGCTTTCTTT	CASTTPGGVMNTEAFF
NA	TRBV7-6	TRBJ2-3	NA	TGTGCCAGCAGCCGCTACCGGACAGATACGCAGTATTTT	CASSRYRTDTQYF
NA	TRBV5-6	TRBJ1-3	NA	TGTGCCAGCAGCTTGGAGCAGGGCGCCATATATTTT	CASSLEQGAIYF
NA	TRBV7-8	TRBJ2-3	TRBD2	TGTGCCAGCAGCTCCGCCAGAGCGGGAGCTCCAGATACGCAGTATTTT	CASSSARAGAPDTQYF
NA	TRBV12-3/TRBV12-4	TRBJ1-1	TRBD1	TGTGCCAGCAGTTGGACAGGGGGCCCGAACACTGAAGCTTTCTTT	CASSWTGGPNTEAFF
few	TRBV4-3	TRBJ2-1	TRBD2	TGCGCCAGCAGCGACGGACTAGGGCGGACCTACAATGAGCAGTTCTTC	CASSDGLGRTYNEQFF
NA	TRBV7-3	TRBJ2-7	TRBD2	TGTGCCAGCAGCTTATCCGGGGGGGAGTACGAGCAGTACTTC	CASSLSGGEYEQYF
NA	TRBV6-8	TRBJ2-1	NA	TGTGCCAGCAGGGCGGGACAGCTTTACAATGAGCAGTTCTTC	CASRAGQLYNEQFF